The present T cell receptor beta chain was sequenced within a study of T cell changes during pregnancy in multiple sclerosis (dated by TCRdb to between 2017 and 2020). Broadly, across the study: Changes in the T cell repertoire over the course of pregnancy were examined in this study in women with multiple sclerosis.

The library relied on the immunoSEQ multiplex PCR assay. The source is immuneACCESS, and TCRdb retained only in-frame sequences with V and J called. Part of the clones is not carried over; for the studies checked, unresolved V genes explain less than half of this, and the remainder is unexplained. This sample lists tens of thousands of clones; approximately 90% were detected once. The ten largest make up approximately 1.5% of the sample. From a lookup of the germline V gene, CDR1 and CDR2 are LGHNA and YSLEER. V is pruned by 0 bases and J by 3 bases, leaving 3 bases of the junction without a gene match. Counted from cysteine to phenylalanine, this CDR3 has 15 amino acids. This entry keeps only the CDR3 DNA: 45 bases, framed from base 1. This clone has a single count. What this receptor recognizes is not known. No much larger clonotype is one base removed from it; base qualities were not supplied.

The sample consisted of peripheral blood, taken in the third trimester of pregnancy. The sequence derives from a female donor in good health, enrolled as a control in a pregnancy study. The sequence links TRBV4-3 to TRBJ2-3; the central 7 bases match TRBD2. The nucleotide sequence reads as follows: TGCGCCAGCAGCCAAGAATGGGGGGGAACAGATACGCAGTATTTT. Its protein is CASSQEWGGTDTQYF.